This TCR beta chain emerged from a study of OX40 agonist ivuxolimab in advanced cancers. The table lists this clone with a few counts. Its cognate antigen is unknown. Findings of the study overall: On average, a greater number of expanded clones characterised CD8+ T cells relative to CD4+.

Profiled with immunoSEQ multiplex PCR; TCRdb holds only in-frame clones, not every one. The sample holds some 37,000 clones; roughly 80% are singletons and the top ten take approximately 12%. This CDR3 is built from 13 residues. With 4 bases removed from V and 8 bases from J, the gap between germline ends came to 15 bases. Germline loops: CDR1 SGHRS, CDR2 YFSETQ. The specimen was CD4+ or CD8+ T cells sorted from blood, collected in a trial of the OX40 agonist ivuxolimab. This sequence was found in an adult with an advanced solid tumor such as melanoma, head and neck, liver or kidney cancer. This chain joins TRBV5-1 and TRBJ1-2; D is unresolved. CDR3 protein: CASSPVGVSGYTF. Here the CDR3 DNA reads TGCGCCAGCAGCCCGGTTGGTGTTAGCGGCTACACCTTC.